This is a list of T cell receptor beta chains from one sample in a study of preoperative IRX-2 immunotherapy in early breast cancer. The method was immunoSEQ multiplex PCR; TCRdb's version includes in-frame clones alone and lacks a portion of them. The sample yields approximately 100,000 clones, more than 80% seen once. The input for sequencing was tumor tissue, taken after IRX-2 immunotherapy. Receptors were obtained from a human donor with breast cancer. Each CDR3 is given with its conserved first and last residue. A D gene is named only where the DNA matches it firmly. Some rows have no size entry. The others give once, few or many, or a class for an expanded clone.

d_call j_call v_call clone_size cdr3_aa cdr3_nt
NA TRBJ1-2 TRBV15 NA CATSRDRAGNYGYTF TGTGCCACCAGCAGAGATCGGGCAGGGAACTATGGCTACACCTTC
TRBD2 TRBJ2-1 TRBV19 NA CASRPGTSGYNEQFF TGTGCCAGTAGGCCCGGGACTAGCGGCTACAATGAGCAGTTCTTC
NA TRBJ1-1 TRBV15 NA CATSRESRNTEAFF TGTGCCACCAGCAGAGAATCACGGAACACTGAAGCTTTCTTT
NA TRBJ1-1 TRBV10-1 NA CASSEDYRGKGEAFF TGCGCCAGCAGTGAGGATTACCGGGGGAAGGGTGAAGCTTTCTTT
NA TRBJ2-7 TRBV1 NA CASSQGWTGDFYEQYF TGCGCCAGCAGCCAAGGATGGACAGGGGACTTCTACGAGCAGTACTTC
NA TRBJ2-1 TRBV6-7 NA CASSPSGMKSLQIGQFF TGTGCCAGCAGCCCAAGTGGAATGAAGTCTCTACAGATCGGGCAGTTCTTC
NA TRBJ2-1 TRBV11-3 once CASSFQGSAYNEQFF TGTGCCAGCAGCTTTCAGGGGTCGGCCTACAATGAGCAGTTCTTC
NA TRBJ2-1 TRBV27 NA CASKVGLARADEQFF TGTGCCAGCAAGGTGGGGCTAGCGCGGGCGGATGAGCAGTTCTTC
NA TRBJ2-1 TRBV18 NA CASSPQGSYNEQFF TGTGCCAGCTCACCCCAGGGCTCGTACAATGAGCAGTTCTTC
NA TRBJ1-4 TRBV7-7 NA CASRTPGEDEKLFF TGTGCCAGCAGGACCCCCGGGGAAGATGAAAAACTGTTTTTT
TRBD1 TRBJ1-3 TRBV19 NA CASSPGTGGSHGNTIYF TGTGCCAGTAGTCCCGGGACAGGGGGCTCTCATGGAAACACCATATATTTT
NA TRBJ2-2 TRBV19 NA CASSIDRALLYNTGELFF TGTGCCAGTAGTATTGACCGGGCCCTCCTTTATAACACCGGGGAGCTGTTTTTT
NA TRBJ1-1 TRBV6-7 NA CASGPVGATDTEAFF TGTGCCAGCGGCCCCGTGGGGGCGACAGACACTGAAGCTTTCTTT
TRBD2 TRBJ2-7 TRBV6-8 NA CASRREGYEQYF TGTGCCAGCAGGCGGGAGGGCTACGAGCAGTACTTC
TRBD2 TRBJ2-5 TRBV6-4 few CASSPLTSGGQETQYF TGTGCCAGCAGTCCACTGACTAGCGGGGGACAAGAGACCCAGTACTTC
TRBD1 TRBJ1-2 TRBV19 NA CASSQPGQGHYGYTF TGTGCCAGTAGCCAACCGGGACAGGGTCATTATGGCTACACCTTC
TRBD1 TRBJ2-7 TRBV6-8 NA CASSPGPGQLAYEQYF TGTGCCAGCAGTCCTGGGCCGGGACAGTTAGCCTACGAGCAGTACTTC
NA TRBJ1-6 TRBV6-8 NA CASSYSNHGGDNSPLHF TGTGCCAGCAGTTACTCCAACCACGGGGGGGATAATTCACCCCTCCACTTT
TRBD1 TRBJ1-1 TRBV6-7 NA CASSEPGQPNTEAFF TGTGCCAGCAGTGAACCGGGACAGCCGAACACTGAAGCTTTCTTT
NA TRBJ2-1 TRBV5-1 NA CASSIGRGEGTYNEQFF TGCGCCAGCAGCATTGGCAGGGGGGAAGGCACCTACAATGAGCAGTTCTTC
NA TRBJ1-2 TRBV28 NA CATQDRANYGYTF TGTGCCACACAGGACAGAGCTAACTATGGCTACACCTTC
NA TRBJ2-7 TRBV12-5 NA CASGLVPEGTYEQYF TGTGCTAGTGGTTTGGTACCGGAGGGGACCTACGAGCAGTACTTC
NA TRBJ2-3 TRBV18 NA CASSPTGTRGTDTQYF TGTGCCAGCTCACCCACAGGGACTCGGGGCACAGATACGCAGTATTTT
NA TRBJ2-2 TRBV7-1 NA CATTDANTGELFF TGTGCCACGACGGACGCGAACACCGGGGAGCTGTTTTTT
NA TRBJ1-1 TRBV14 NA CASSHRAVRTEAFF TGTGCCAGCAGTCACCGAGCGGTTCGGACTGAAGCTTTCTTT
TRBD1 TRBJ1-2 TRBV6-8 few CASSMTGNYGYTF TGTGCCAGCAGTATGACAGGGAACTATGGCTACACCTTC
TRBD2 TRBJ2-1 TRBV5-1 NA CASSLNAGGPDYNEQFF TGCGCCAGCAGCTTGAATGCGGGGGGGCCCGACTACAATGAGCAGTTCTTC
NA TRBJ2-5 TRBV7-8 once CASSFSGTETQYF TGTGCCAGCAGCTTCTCGGGGACAGAGACCCAGTACTTC
TRBD1 TRBJ1-2 TRBV18 NA CASSPITGQSSQSLGYTF TGTGCCAGCTCACCAATAACGGGACAGTCCTCTCAAAGTCTCGGCTACACCTTC